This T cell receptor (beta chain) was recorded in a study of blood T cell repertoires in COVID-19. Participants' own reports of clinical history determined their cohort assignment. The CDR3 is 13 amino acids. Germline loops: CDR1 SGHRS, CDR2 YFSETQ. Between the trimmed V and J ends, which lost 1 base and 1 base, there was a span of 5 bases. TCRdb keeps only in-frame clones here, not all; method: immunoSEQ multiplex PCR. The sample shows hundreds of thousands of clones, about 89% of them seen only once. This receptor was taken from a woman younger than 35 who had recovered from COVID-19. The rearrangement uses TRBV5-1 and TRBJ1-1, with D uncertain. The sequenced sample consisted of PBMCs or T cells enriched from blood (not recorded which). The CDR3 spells CASSLPGNTEAFF. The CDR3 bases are TGCGCCAGCAGCTTGCCGGGGAACACTGAAGCTTTCTTT.